A selection of T cell receptor beta chains follows, all from one sample in a study of blood T cell repertoires in COVID-19. Clones were read by immunoSEQ multiplex PCR, and TCRdb kept only the in-frame ones, dropping some. The sample records some 150,000 clones, about 86% being singletons. Material for sequencing was peripheral blood. These receptors originate from an older woman with acute or convalescent COVID-19. Both conserved end residues are part of each CDR3.

CDR3aa,v_gene
CASSQAGGGNGYTF,TRBV3-1/TRBV3-2
CATSIRTGSGYTF,TRBV15
CASSQDQGASKLFF,TRBV4-2
CASSLTRDYEQYF,TRBV18
CASSDSWTSVKETQYF,TRBV6-4
CASNRLAGYNEQFF,TRBV9
CASSFLQGNNSPLHF,TRBV11-3
CASSELAGGSYF,TRBV6-1
CASSQGQWETQYF,TRBV3-1/TRBV3-2
CASSQVRATQETQYF,TRBV11-2